The clone carrying this T cell receptor beta chain appeared a few times. The antigen is undetermined. The data belong to a study of T cells in Graves' hyperthyroidism and ophthalmopathy. Findings and caveats of the study: Most clonotypes expanded in thyroid above 0.001 were likewise present in blood.

Trimming cost V 3 bases and J 4 bases; bases outside gene matches: 5. CDR1 and CDR2 from the germline V gene are MGHRA and YSYEKL. There are 15 residues in the CDR3. Each patient was aged 18 to 65 and had newly diagnosed hyperthyroidism of under 2 months' duration. TCR beta CDR3 regions were amplified from RNA. Primed by the HTBI set, a first-round RT-PCR was run on the TCR CDR3. Via MiXCR, TCRdb re-called the multiplex PCR reads, giving one row per CDR3 protein. The data contain fewer than 600,000 distinct CDR3 sequences, 13% to 15% of them singletons. The sample taken for sequencing was blood. This TCR came from a woman aged 18-35 years with Graves' hyperthyroidism. The chain has TRBV4-1 and TRBJ1-1; TRBD1 aligns across 10 bases. Written as DNA, the CDR3 is TGCGCCAGCAGCCATGCGGACAGGGGGGGCACTGAAGCTTTCTTT. As protein: CASSHADRGGTEAFF.